This T cell receptor beta chain is from a study of PD-L1 blockade in urothelial cancer. As for the study in general: Between 0 and 3 chemotherapy regimens preceded treatment for each patient. Study-wide findings and caveats: Tumor-associated TCR clones expanded more in blood at 3 weeks in patients with durable benefit.

Regarding this clone: The antigen is undetermined.

The germline V and J ends were trimmed by 1 base and 0 bases, with 8 bases remaining between them. Germline V CDR1 and CDR2: SGHNT, YYREEE (reference sequence). This CDR3 is built from 16 residues. This sample's time point: pretreatment peripheral blood. Each patient gave between 1 and 8 samples, pretreatment and on-treatment. Sequencing used immunoSEQ multiplex PCR; TCRdb keeps in-frame clones, though not all of them. The profile covers roughly 49,000 clones, with approximately 86% appearing a single time and about 20% taken by the ten largest. This sequence joins TRBV5-4 and TRBJ2-6, with D uncertain. Specimen: PBMCs, collected around atezolizumab (anti-PD-L1) treatment. The clonotype originates from a man aged 60 to 69 with urothelial cancer. The DNA of the CDR3 is TGTGCCAGCAGCTTGTATGGCGGCTCTGGGGCCAACGTCCTGACTTTC. This encodes CASSLYGGSGANVLTF. The variable domain in full, with the rest retrieved from reference TRBV5-4 and TRBJ2-6, is ETGVTQSPTHLIKTRGQQVTLRCSSQSGHNTVSWYQQALGQGPQFIFQYYREEENGRGNFPPRFSGLQFPNYSSELNVNALELDDSALYLCASSLYGGSGANVLTFGAGSRLTVL.